This entry lists 9 T cell receptor beta chains sequenced from one sample in a study of T cells in Graves' hyperthyroidism and ophthalmopathy (dated by TCRdb to about 2019). Receptor libraries were prepared by multiplex PCR. This sample was sequenced with an Illumina HiSeq 2000. TCR beta CDR3 regions were amplified from RNA transcripts. For the first round of RT-PCR on the TCR CDR3, the HTBI primer set was used together with the Qiagen OneStep RT-PCR kit. TCRdb passed the public sequencing reads through fastp at Q25 and MiXCR, retaining productive beta sequences. Entries that share a CDR3 protein sequence are merged under the most common genes and DNA. This sample has approximately 600,000 distinct CDR3 sequences in its table, and less than 25% of those were observed once. Of the sample, more than 30% is held by the ten largest clones. Source material: blood. These receptor sequences come from a young man with Graves' ophthalmopathy.

This clonotype occurred many times. The gene calls are TRBV14 and TRBJ2-1; 7 bases map to TRBD2. V shed 3 bases, J shed 11 bases, and the junction held 4 bases outside the gene matches. Germline assignment: CDR1 SGHDN and CDR2 FVKESK. This CDR3 is 12 amino acids long. CDR3 sequence: CASSHSGVQQFF. The CDR3 coding sequence is TGTGCCAGCAGCCACAGCGGGGTACAGCAGTTCTTC. Full variable domain (missing parts from reference TRBV14 and TRBJ2-1): EAGVTQFPSHSVIEKGQTVTLRCDPISGHDNLYWYRRVMGKEIKFLLHFVKESKQDESGMPNNRFLAERTGGTYSTLKVQPAELEDSGVYFCASSHSGVQQFFGPGTRLTVL.

This clonotype was detected many times. The chain carries TRBV30 and TRBJ2-2; no clear D. This CDR3 has 16 residues. V was shortened by 3 bases and J by 6 bases, with 20 bases between the two germline ends. CDR1 is GTSNPN, CDR2 SVGIG, per germline (reference sequence). CDR3 sequence: CAWSREVGGFSGELFF. CDR3 coding DNA: TGTGCCTGGAGCCGAGAAGTGGGTGGCTTTTCCGGGGAGCTGTTTTTT. The entire variable domain, with the rest obtained from reference TRBV30 and TRBJ2-2, is as follows: SQTIHQWPATLVQPVGSPLSLECTVEGTSNPNLYWYRQAAGRGLQLLFYSVGIGQISSEVPQNLSASRPQDRQFILSSKKLLLSDSGFYLCAWSREVGGFSGELFFGEGSRLTVL.

V usage is TRBV6-5 and J usage is TRBJ1-1; D not resolved. The CDR3 is 15 amino acids. Trimming took off 0 bases at V and 2 bases at J, with 10 bases between the two ends. Germline CDR1 reads MNHEY; CDR2 reads SVGAGI. CDR3 sequence (DNA): TGTGCCAGCAGTTACTCGGGTCCCTTCAACACTGAAGCTTTCTTT. Residues: CASSYSGPFNTEAFF.

There are a few counts of this clonotype. J is TRBJ1-2 and V is TRBV6-2 or TRBV6-3; no reliable D call. The CDR3 consists of 13 residues. Trimming left V 0 bases short and J 8 bases short, with 10 bases between. Germline CDR1 is MNHEY and CDR2 is SVGEGT. CDR3 sequence (DNA): TGTGCCAGCAGTTACTCTGTTACGGTCGGCTACACCTTC. Translated: CASSYSVTVGYTF.

The chain employs TRBV6-1 and TRBJ1-1, with unresolved D. CDR3 length: 16 amino acids. The germline V gene encodes CDR1 MNHNS and CDR2 SASEGT. V was trimmed by 7 bases and J by 2 bases, leaving 20 bases between them. CDR3 DNA sequence: TGTGCCAGCATACAAAGACGGGAGACCGTAAACACTGAAGCTTTCTTT. This translates into CASIQRRETVNTEAFF.

The chain combines TRBV6-2 or TRBV6-3 with TRBJ2-7, with 8 bases aligning to TRBD1. The germline CDR1 and CDR2 sequences are MNHEY and SVGEGT. The CDR3 spans 13 residues. After removal of 2 bases from V and 7 bases from J, the junction contained 4 bases not matched to a gene. The CDR3 spells CASSYAGQGEQYF. The CDR3 DNA reads as TGTGCCAGCAGTTACGCTGGACAGGGAGAGCAGTACTTC.

There are many counts of this clonotype. The chain joins TRBV20-1 to TRBJ1-2; unclear D gene. Germline loops: CDR1 DFQATT, CDR2 SNEGSKA (reference sequence). Trimming cost V 0 bases and J 8 bases, with 10 bases left between them. CDR3 length: 12 residues. This CDR3 reads CSARDQSGGYTF. The DNA of the CDR3 is TGCAGTGCTAGAGATCAGTCGGGGGGCTACACCTTC.

This clonotype was recorded many times. The chain has TRBV30 and TRBJ2-5, with D hard to call. CDR3 length: 12 residues. CDR1 and CDR2 (germline): GTSNPN, SVGIG (reference sequence). V lost 2 bases and J 7 bases, leaving 11 bases between the germline ends. The CDR3 loop reads CAWSTPGRTQYF. The CDR3 DNA reads as TGTGCCTGGAGTACCCCCGGGCGGACCCAGTACTTC.

The J gene is TRBJ1-4, the V gene TRBV6-1; 7 bases are shared with TRBD1. CDR3 length: 17 residues. The germline V gene has CDR1 MNHNS and CDR2 SASEGT. With 2 bases clipped from V and 5 bases from J, the junction kept 11 bases outside the gene matches. The CDR3: CASSEMSGGTANEKLFF. Written as DNA, the CDR3 is TGTGCCAGCAGTGAAATGTCCGGAGGGACAGCAAATGAAAAACTGTTTTTT.